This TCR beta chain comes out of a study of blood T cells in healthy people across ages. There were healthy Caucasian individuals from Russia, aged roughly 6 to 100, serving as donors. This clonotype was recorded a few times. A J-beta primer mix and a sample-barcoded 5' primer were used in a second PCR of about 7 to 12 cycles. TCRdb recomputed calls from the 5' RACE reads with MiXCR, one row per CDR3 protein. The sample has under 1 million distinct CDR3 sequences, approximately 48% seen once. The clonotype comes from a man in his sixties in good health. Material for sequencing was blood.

DNA for the CDR3: TGTGCCAGCTCACCAAGCACAGGACCCGACAATGAGCAGTTCTTC. Translated: CASSPSTGPDNEQFF. The chain carries TRBV18 and TRBJ2-1; D perhaps matches TRBD1 (5 bases). The CDR3 runs to 15 residues. V was clipped by 2 bases and J by 5 bases, with 13 bases between them. Germline values: CDR1 KGHSH, CDR2 LQKENI.